One sample yielded the 19 T cell receptor beta chains listed below, sequenced in a study of regulatory T cells in long-lasting Graves disease. TCR beta libraries were built with iRepertoire HTBI primers and Arm-PCR of CDR3 regions. TCRdb ran MiXCR on the multiplex PCR reads and lists one entry per CDR3 protein. The sample carries about 530,000 distinct CDR3 sequences, about 16% recorded once. As for time point: newly diagnosed GD, antithyroid drugs for less than 3 months. Isolated PBMC RNA provided the starting material for the TCR library. These same data were also listed under a study on T cells in Graves' hyperthyroidism and ophthalmopathy.

Specimen: peripheral blood mononuclear cells (PBMCs), collected at new diagnosis, from a patient treated with antithyroid drugs. These receptors originate from a woman aged 35-65 years with Graves disease.

This clonotype was recorded a few times. The conserved closing phenylalanine or tryptophan is absent in this CDR3, likely reflecting a read error. The chain employs TRBV6-5 and TRBJ1-1; D is unclear. CDR3 length: 17 residues. The V gene lost 0 bases and the J gene lost 0 bases, with 14 bases spanning the gap. CDR1 and CDR2 from the germline V gene are MNHEY and SVGAGI. The CDR3 here is CASSYSVGSALNTEAFL. For the CDR3, the DNA is TGTGCCAGCAGTTACTCGGTCGGATCCGCTTTGAACACTGAAGCTTTCCTT.

This clonotype was seen many times. V and J are TRBV3-1 and TRBJ2-5; D perhaps matches TRBD2 (5 bases). The germline gives CDR1 LGHDT, CDR2 YNNKEL (reference sequence). V lost 0 bases and J 1 base, leaving 12 bases between the germline ends. The CDR3 spans 16 residues. CDR3 sequence: CASSQELARPQETQYF. The CDR3 region has the DNA TGTGCCAGCAGCCAAGAGCTAGCCCGGCCCCAAGAGACCCAGTACTTC.

This clonotype came up a few times. This chain uses TRBV29-1 with TRBJ1-1; D might be TRBD1 (5 bases). The V gene lost 8 bases and the J gene lost 0 bases, with 13 bases spanning the gap. Germline CDR1 reads SQVTM; CDR2 reads ANQGSEA. There are 13 residues in the CDR3. CDR3: CSPGGVMNTEAFF. The CDR3 bases are TGCAGCCCCGGGGGGGTAATGAACACTGAAGCTTTCTTT.

The rearrangement links TRBV12-3 or TRBV12-4 to TRBJ1-1; D might be TRBD1 (6 bases). The CDR3 is made up of 14 amino acids. The V and J ends lost 3 bases and 4 bases respectively, with 12 bases between them. The CDR3 region is CASSFGGVSTEAFF. The CDR3 bases are TGTGCCAGCAGTTTCGGGGGCGTCAGCACTGAAGCTTTCTTT.

This clonotype was counted ten times or more. V and J are TRBV28 and TRBJ1-6; weak D call: TRBD1 (5 bases). The CDR3 runs 15 residues. Germline CDR1 MDHEN, CDR2 SYDVKM. V lost 7 bases and J 5 bases, leaving 15 bases between the germline ends. The CDR3 bases are TGTGCCAGCACCACGCAGGAAGGGGATAATTCACCCCTCCACTTT. It is translated as CASTTQEGDNSPLHF.

The chain joins TRBV18 to TRBJ2-6; D is ambiguous. The CDR3 sequence is 16 residues long. Germline CDR1 KGHSH, CDR2 LQKENI. V lost 1 base and J lost 0, with 7 bases in between. CDR3 nucleotide sequence: TGTGCCAGCTCACCACGGATATTCTCTGGGGCCAACGTCCTGACTTTC. Its translation: CASSPRIFSGANVLTF.

This clonotype came up a few times. The chain recombines TRBV7-9 with TRBJ2-5; 10 positions match TRBD2. V shed 1 base, J shed 3 bases, and the junction held 5 bases outside the gene matches. CDR3 size: 16 residues. Germline V gene sequence: CDR1 SEHNR, CDR2 FQNEAQ (reference sequence). The CDR3 protein is CASSLGQLAGKETQYF. CDR3 DNA sequence: TGTGCCAGCAGCTTAGGCCAACTAGCGGGGAAAGAGACCCAGTACTTC.

This clonotype was recorded many times. V usage is TRBV11-2 and J usage is TRBJ2-5, with TRBD2 identical over 13 bases. The CDR3 length is 17 residues. With 1 base clipped from V and 4 bases from J, the junction kept 6 bases outside the gene matches. Germline-derived CDR1 and CDR2 are SGHAT and FQNNGV. Written as DNA, the CDR3 is TGTGCCAGCAGCTTAGGCCGGACTAGCGGGGGCCGAGAGACCCAGTACTTC. Its protein product is CASSLGRTSGGRETQYF.

In its sample, this clonotype was seen a few times. Written as DNA, the CDR3 is TGTGCCAGCTCACCACGGCTAGGTAGGAACACTGAAGCTTTCTTT. Encoded protein: CASSPRLGRNTEAFF. The V gene is TRBV18, the J gene TRBJ1-1; D remains ambiguous. The CDR3 spans 15 residues. Germline V gene data show CDR1 as KGHSH and CDR2 as LQKENI. V lost 1 base and J lost 1, with 10 bases in between. Supplemented by reference TRBV18 and TRBJ1-1, the full variable domain reads NAGVMQNPRHLVRRRGQEARLRCSPMKGHSHVYWYRQLPEEGLKFMVYLQKENIIDESGMPKERFSAEFPKEGPSILRIQQVVRGDSAAYFCASSPRLGRNTEAFFGQGTRLTVV.

V usage is TRBV5-6 and J usage is TRBJ2-6; D uncertain. Trimming shortened V by 2 bases and J by 2 bases, and 8 bases separated the two germline ends. CDR1 is SGHDT, CDR2 YYEEEE, per germline. CDR3 length: 15 amino acids. CDR3 DNA: TGTGCCAGCAGCTTTCGTGGGCCTGGGGCCAACGTCCTGACTTTC. Its translation: CASSFRGPGANVLTF.

This chain uses TRBV7-9 with TRBJ1-2, with a tentative D call TRBD1 (5 bases). Trimming cost V 4 bases and J 6 bases, with 24 bases left between them. The CDR3 extends over 17 amino acids. Germline assignment: CDR1 SEHNR and CDR2 FQNEAQ (reference sequence). The DNA for the CDR3 is TGTGCCAGCAGCTATAGGTCTGTGGGACCGGGCACTGATGGCTACACCTTC. Amino acid sequence: CASSYRSVGPGTDGYTF.

This clonotype appeared a few times. The gene calls are TRBV2 and TRBJ1-6; D is perhaps TRBD1 (5 bases). From germline, CDR1 is SNHLY and CDR2 FYNNEI. V lost 6 bases, J lost 6 bases, and 9 bases lay in between. This CDR3 is built from 13 residues. For the CDR3, the DNA is TGTGCCAGCAGCCGGGACTTTAATTCACCCCTCCACTTT. Translated: CASSRDFNSPLHF.

Ten or more counts support this clonotype. The chain employs TRBV12-3 or TRBV12-4 and TRBJ2-3; D is ambiguous. This CDR3 is built from 13 residues. The ends were cut back, 7 bases at V and 1 base at J, with 9 bases in the middle. The CDR3 reads CASIGAGTDTQYF. In nucleotides, the CDR3 is TGTGCCAGCATCGGAGCTGGCACAGATACGCAGTATTTT.

This clonotype was seen at least ten times. CDR3 sequence: CATFPLNTVAGELFF. The CDR3 DNA reads TGTGCCACCTTTCCACTTAACACGGTGGCCGGGGAGCTGTTTTTT. V usage is TRBV27 and J usage is TRBJ2-2; no firm D call. V was pared by 10 bases and J by 6 bases, with 21 bases between. CDR1 is MNHEY, CDR2 SMNVEV, per germline (reference sequence). The CDR3 sequence is 15 residues long.

This clonotype was recorded at least ten times. This chain uses TRBV27 with TRBJ1-5; possibly TRBD1 for D (5 bases). V was trimmed by 4 bases and J by 7 bases, leaving 14 bases between them. CDR1 is MNHEY, CDR2 SMNVEV, per germline (reference sequence). This CDR3 is built from 14 residues. The CDR3 DNA reads TGTGCCAGCAGTTCCGCCGGGGGTGCACAGCCCCAGCATTTT. It codes for CASSSAGGAQPQHF.

This clonotype was seen a few times. The rearrangement links TRBV10-3 to TRBJ1-3; TRBD1 matches at 9 bases. This CDR3 is 17 amino acids long. Looked up from germline, CDR1 is ENHRY and CDR2 is SYGVKD. Trimming took 5 bases from V and 0 from J; bases not matched to a gene: 8. This chain's CDR3 is CAISKAGTGNSGNTIYF. Written as DNA, the CDR3 is TGTGCCATCAGTAAAGCCGGGACAGGGAACTCTGGAAACACCATATATTTT.

This clonotype has a handful of counts. This sequence joins TRBV5-4 and TRBJ2-7, with D hard to call. The CDR3 is 15 amino acids. Germline V gene sequence: CDR1 SGHNT, CDR2 YYREEE (reference sequence). V lost 1 base and J lost 2, with 13 bases in between. The CDR3 spells CASSLTYGNTYEQYF. In nucleotides, the CDR3 is TGTGCCAGCAGCTTGACATATGGGAACACCTACGAGCAGTACTTC.

In its sample, this clonotype was seen many times. One end of the junction does not line up with germline, which may come from a read error. The rearrangement links TRBV5-1 to TRBJ1-1; D not resolved. The V gene's germline CDR1 is SGHRS and CDR2 YFSETQ. The CDR3 has 14 residues. Here the CDR3 reads CASSLVPENTEAFF. The CDR3 DNA sequence: TGTGCCAGCAGCTTGGTGCCCGAAAACACTGAAGCTTTCTTT.

The V gene is TRBV7-2, the J gene TRBJ1-5; D unclear. With 1 base removed from V and 7 bases from J, the gap between germline ends came to 8 bases. The CDR3 covers 13 residues. The V gene's germline CDR1 is SGHTA and CDR2 FQGNSA. In nucleotides, the CDR3 is TGTGCCAGCAGCTTAGGGTACGGCCAGCCCCAGCATTTT. Protein: CASSLGYGQPQHF. The whole variable domain, filled in from reference TRBV7-2 and TRBJ1-5, reads GAGVSQSPSNKVTEKGKDVELRCDPISGHTALYWYRQSLGQGLEFLIYFQGNSAPDKSGLPSDRFSAERTGGSVSTLTIQRTQQEDSAVYLCASSLGYGQPQHFGDGTRLSIL.